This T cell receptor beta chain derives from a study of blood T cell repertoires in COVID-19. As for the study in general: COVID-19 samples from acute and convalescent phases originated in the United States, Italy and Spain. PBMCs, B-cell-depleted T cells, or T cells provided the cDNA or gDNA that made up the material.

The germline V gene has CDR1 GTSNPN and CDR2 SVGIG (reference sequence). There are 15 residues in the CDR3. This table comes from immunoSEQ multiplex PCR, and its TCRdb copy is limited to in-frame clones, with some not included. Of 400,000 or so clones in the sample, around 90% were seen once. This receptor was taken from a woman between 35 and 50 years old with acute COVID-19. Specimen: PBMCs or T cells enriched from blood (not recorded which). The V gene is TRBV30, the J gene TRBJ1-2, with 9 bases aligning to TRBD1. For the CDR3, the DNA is TGTGCGACTTCACCCACACAGGGGGCCATCTATGGCTACACCTTC. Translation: CATSPTQGAIYGYTF.